A single sample gave rise to the 25 T cell receptor beta chains below, sequenced in a study of high-grade serous ovarian cancer treatment subgroups. Libraries were prepared by immunoSEQ multiplex PCR; TCRdb keeps only in-frame clonotypes and omits some of them. The sample lists 4,200 or so clones; roughly 77% were seen once. Tumor samples were obtained before definitive surgery or chemotherapy. Sequencing was performed on tumor tissue. The receptor set was obtained from a human donor with high-grade serous ovarian cancer.

This clone was detected once. This chain links TRBV4-2 with TRBJ1-1; no reliable D call. Trimming stripped 5 bases from V and 5 bases from J, with 15 bases between. This CDR3 has 14 residues. CDR1 and CDR2 (germline): LGHNA, YNFKEQ. The CDR3: CASSLGLEWTEAFF. DNA of the CDR3: TGTGCCAGCAGCTTGGGCCTAGAATGGACTGAAGCTTTCTTT.

This chain joins TRBV11-2 and TRBJ2-1; 10 bases align to TRBD1. The CDR3 length is 16 residues. Per the germline V gene, CDR1 is SGHAT and CDR2 is FQNNGV. Trimming removed 3 bases from V and 7 bases from J; junction bases left unmatched: 9. This CDR3 is CASSFFRTGGYNEQFF. CDR3 coding DNA: TGTGCCAGCAGCTTCTTCCGGACAGGGGGTTATAATGAGCAGTTCTTC.

CDR3 sequence: CASRTSGETGELFF. The DNA of the CDR3 is TGTGCCAGCAGGACTAGCGGGGAGACCGGGGAGCTGTTTTTT. The J gene is TRBJ2-2, the V gene TRBV27; TRBD2 agrees at 11 bases. Germline CDR1 and CDR2: MNHEY and SMNVEV (reference sequence). The CDR3 totals 14 residues. Germline trimming cut 6 bases from V and 5 bases from J; bases unmatched to any gene: 2.

The rearrangement uses TRBV30 and TRBJ1-2, with TRBD1 as a possible D gene (6 bases). This CDR3 is built from 12 residues. V lost 5 bases and J 4 bases, leaving 11 bases between the germline ends. From germline, CDR1 is GTSNPN and CDR2 SVGIG (reference sequence). CDR3 sequence reads: CAWVQGPYGYTF. The DNA for the CDR3 is TGTGCCTGGGTACAGGGACCCTATGGCTACACCTTC.

The J gene is TRBJ1-2, the V gene TRBV5-4; D perhaps matches TRBD1 (5 bases). Germline V gene data show CDR1 as SGHNT and CDR2 as YYREEE (reference sequence). The CDR3 covers 14 residues. Trimming removed 1 base from V and 10 bases from J, with 17 bases in between. The chain's CDR3 is CASSLQGGTPFYTF. Written as DNA, the CDR3 is TGTGCCAGCAGCTTGCAGGGTGGAACTCCTTTCTACACCTTC.

The V gene is TRBV20-1, the J gene TRBJ2-4, with D possibly TRBD2 on 6 matching bases. Germline assignment: CDR1 DFQATT and CDR2 SNEGSKA (reference sequence). Trimming left V 6 bases short and J 13 bases short, with 13 bases between. CDR3 size: 10 residues. The CDR3, as DNA: TGCAGTGCCGGCGGGGCACGGCAGTACTTC. Its protein product is CSAGGARQYF.

This clone came up once. This rearrangement joins TRBV14 to TRBJ2-3; D tentatively reads TRBD1 or TRBD2 (5 bases each). CDR3 length: 17 residues. CDR1 is SGHDN and CDR2 is FVKESK in the germline V gene. V lost 3 bases, J lost 3 bases, and 19 bases lay in between. CDR3 protein: CASSQVIVVGATDTQYF. In DNA, the CDR3 is TGTGCCAGCAGCCAGGTAATCGTGGTCGGGGCGACAGATACGCAGTATTTT.

The chain carries TRBV6-6 and TRBJ1-1, with 7 bases aligning to TRBD1. The junction had 6 bases not matched to a gene; V was cut back by 6 bases and J by 5 bases. Germline V lookup: CDR1 MNHNY, CDR2 SVGAGI (reference sequence). This CDR3 has 13 amino acids. DNA of the CDR3: TGTGCCAGCAGCTATACAGGGGATACTGAAGCTTTCTTT. As protein: CASSYTGDTEAFF.

The gene calls are TRBV7-2 and TRBJ2-7; no clear D gene. The length of the CDR3 is 11 residues. The V end lost 6 bases, the J end lost 5 bases, and 8 bases lay between the germline ends. Germline V CDR1 and CDR2: SGHTA, FQGNSA. CDR3 region: CASRSGHEQYF. As DNA, the CDR3 is TGTGCCAGCAGGTCTGGGCACGAGCAGTACTTC.

V usage is TRBV5-1 and J usage is TRBJ2-7; no clear D gene. Germline V gene lookup returns CDR1 SGHRS and CDR2 YFSETQ. There are 14 residues in the CDR3. With 4 bases removed from V and 0 bases from J, the gap between germline ends came to 11 bases. The CDR3: CASSQFTPSYEQYF. In DNA, the CDR3 is TGCGCCAGCAGCCAATTTACGCCCTCCTACGAGCAGTACTTC.

The genes are TRBV19 and TRBJ1-2; 10 bases are a match to TRBD1. This CDR3 comprises 15 residues. V trimming: 10 bases; J trimming: 0 bases; junction bases outside the gene matches: 8. Germline V lookup: CDR1 LNHDA, CDR2 SQIVND (reference sequence). CDR3 protein: CAIWGQGSTNYGYTF. CDR3 nucleotides: TGTGCCATCTGGGGACAGGGGTCTACTAACTATGGCTACACCTTC.

This chain uses TRBV18 with TRBJ2-3; TRBD1 aligns across 7 bases. In germline, CDR1 is KGHSH, CDR2 LQKENI. With 3 bases clipped from V and 6 bases from J, the junction kept 9 bases outside the gene matches. The CDR3 length is 15 residues. The DNA for the CDR3 is TGTGCCAGCTCACCCCGAGGGGGCCACCCGGATACGCAGTATTTT. This sequence encodes CASSPRGGHPDTQYF.

The genes are TRBV30 and TRBJ2-5; 14 bases match TRBD2. This CDR3 has 16 amino acids. CDR1 GTSNPN and CDR2 SVGIG come from the germline V gene (reference sequence). The junction had 8 bases not matched to a gene; V was cut back by 4 bases and J by 4 bases. CDR3 in amino acids: CAWTGLAGAMGETQYF. The CDR3 DNA reads TGTGCCTGGACGGGACTAGCGGGGGCCATGGGAGAGACCCAGTACTTC.

The chain recombines TRBV25-1 with TRBJ2-5, with D possibly matching TRBD2 (6 bases). V was pared by 6 bases and J by 7 bases, with 15 bases between. Germline CDR1 and CDR2: MGHDK and SYGVNS. The CDR3 consists of 13 residues. The CDR3 loop is CASSRRDFGTQYF. The CDR3 nucleotides are TGTGCCAGCAGCCGGCGGGATTTCGGGACCCAGTACTTC.

V gene TRBV2 combines with J gene TRBJ2-5; 16 bases align to TRBD2. Germline CDR1 is SNHLY and CDR2 is FYNNEI. The CDR3 spans 17 residues. Trimming removed 6 bases from V and 3 bases from J; junction bases left unmatched: 7. In nucleotides, the CDR3 is TGTGCCAGCAGCCCGGTCGGGACTAGCGGGGGGGAAGAGACCCAGTACTTC. Translation gives CASSPVGTSGGEETQYF.

The genes are TRBV27 and TRBJ2-1; no clear D. The CDR3 loop spans 15 amino acids. V was clipped by 2 bases and J by 6 bases, with 14 bases between them. Germline-derived CDR1 and CDR2 are MNHEY and SMNVEV (reference sequence). The CDR3 nucleotides are TGTGCCAGCAGTTTAGCCGAGACGAGAATCAATGAGCAGTTCTTC. This translates into CASSLAETRINEQFF.

The chain carries TRBV11-2 and TRBJ1-3, with TRBD1 matching over 7 bases. CDR3 size: 15 residues. Germline values: CDR1 SGHAT, CDR2 FQNNGV. J lost 3 bases, V lost 3 bases, and 5 bases had no gene match. CDR3 region: CASSLGQSRGNTIYF. The CDR3 region has the DNA TGTGCCAGCAGCTTGGGACAGAGTCGTGGAAACACCATATATTTT.

The rearrangement joins TRBV7-3 to TRBJ2-3, with a possible D match to TRBD2 (6 bases). V was pared by 5 bases and J by 5 bases, with 11 bases between. The CDR3 spans 13 residues. The germline V gene has CDR1 SGHTA and CDR2 FQGTGA. In DNA form, the CDR3 reads TGTGCCAGCAGCCCGGGACTTCGAGATACGCAGTATTTT. The encoded protein is CASSPGLRDTQYF.

This rearrangement joins TRBV30 to TRBJ2-3, with 10 positions matching TRBD1. Trimming removed 4 bases from V and 3 bases from J; junction bases left unmatched: 7. The CDR3 spans 15 residues. Germline assignment: CDR1 GTSNPN and CDR2 SVGIG (reference sequence). Here the CDR3 reads CAWNAGTGETDTQYF. The CDR3 nucleotides read TGTGCCTGGAATGCCGGGACAGGGGAAACAGATACGCAGTATTTT.

This chain links TRBV13 with TRBJ2-5; TRBD2 matches 9 bases. The end of the DNA is better explained by TRBJ2-7, so the J call may be wrong. Germline-derived CDR1 and CDR2 are PRHDT and FYEKMQ (reference sequence). This CDR3 has 16 residues. This CDR3 reads CASSSTEDSGGAEQYF. CDR3 bases: TGTGCCAGCAGCTCAACAGAGGATAGCGGGGGAGCCGAGCAGTACTTC.

The J gene is TRBJ2-1, the V gene TRBV15, with TRBD1 matching 11 bases. The CDR3 is made up of 16 amino acids. After removal of 2 bases from V and 4 bases from J, the junction contained 4 bases not matched to a gene. Germline V gene lookup returns CDR1 LNHNV and CDR2 YYDKDF (reference sequence). This CDR3 is CATSRLGTGGYNEQFF. Written as DNA, the CDR3 is TGTGCCACCAGCAGACTAGGGACAGGGGGGTACAATGAGCAGTTCTTC.

This chain connects TRBV30 to TRBJ1-2, with TRBD1 identical over 7 bases. Germline V gene sequence: CDR1 GTSNPN, CDR2 SVGIG (reference sequence). V trimming: 2 bases; J trimming: 3 bases; junction bases outside the gene matches: 6. This CDR3 has 14 residues. Written as DNA, the CDR3 is TGTGCCTGGAGTCCTAACAGGGGAGACTATGGCTACACCTTC. It encodes CAWSPNRGDYGYTF.

The chain couples TRBV20-1 to TRBJ1-1; D not resolved. Germline V CDR1 and CDR2: DFQATT, SNEGSKA (reference sequence). CDR3 length equals 10 residues. Trimming stripped 5 bases from V and 8 bases from J, with 9 bases between. The CDR3 reads CSAFWTEAFF. The CDR3, as DNA: TGCAGTGCTTTTTGGACCGAAGCTTTCTTT.

The chain carries TRBV6-5 and TRBJ2-1; a weak D match, TRBD2 (8 bases). The CDR3 is 15 residues long. Looked up from germline, CDR1 is MNHEY and CDR2 is SVGAGI. Trimming cost V 5 bases and J 8 bases, with 19 bases left between them. The CDR3 nucleotides are TGTGCCAGCAGTACCCCGGGACTAGGGGGCCATGAGCAGTTCTTC. Its translation is CASSTPGLGGHEQFF.

V gene TRBV18 combines with J gene TRBJ2-5; the D gene is possibly TRBD2 (6 bases). The CDR3 runs 15 residues. Germline V gene sequence: CDR1 KGHSH, CDR2 LQKENI. Trimming stripped 2 bases from V and 4 bases from J, with 14 bases between. The CDR3 DNA sequence: TGTGCCAGCTCACCATTGGTTAAGGGAGGAGAGACCCAGTACTTC. Translating it yields CASSPLVKGGETQYF.